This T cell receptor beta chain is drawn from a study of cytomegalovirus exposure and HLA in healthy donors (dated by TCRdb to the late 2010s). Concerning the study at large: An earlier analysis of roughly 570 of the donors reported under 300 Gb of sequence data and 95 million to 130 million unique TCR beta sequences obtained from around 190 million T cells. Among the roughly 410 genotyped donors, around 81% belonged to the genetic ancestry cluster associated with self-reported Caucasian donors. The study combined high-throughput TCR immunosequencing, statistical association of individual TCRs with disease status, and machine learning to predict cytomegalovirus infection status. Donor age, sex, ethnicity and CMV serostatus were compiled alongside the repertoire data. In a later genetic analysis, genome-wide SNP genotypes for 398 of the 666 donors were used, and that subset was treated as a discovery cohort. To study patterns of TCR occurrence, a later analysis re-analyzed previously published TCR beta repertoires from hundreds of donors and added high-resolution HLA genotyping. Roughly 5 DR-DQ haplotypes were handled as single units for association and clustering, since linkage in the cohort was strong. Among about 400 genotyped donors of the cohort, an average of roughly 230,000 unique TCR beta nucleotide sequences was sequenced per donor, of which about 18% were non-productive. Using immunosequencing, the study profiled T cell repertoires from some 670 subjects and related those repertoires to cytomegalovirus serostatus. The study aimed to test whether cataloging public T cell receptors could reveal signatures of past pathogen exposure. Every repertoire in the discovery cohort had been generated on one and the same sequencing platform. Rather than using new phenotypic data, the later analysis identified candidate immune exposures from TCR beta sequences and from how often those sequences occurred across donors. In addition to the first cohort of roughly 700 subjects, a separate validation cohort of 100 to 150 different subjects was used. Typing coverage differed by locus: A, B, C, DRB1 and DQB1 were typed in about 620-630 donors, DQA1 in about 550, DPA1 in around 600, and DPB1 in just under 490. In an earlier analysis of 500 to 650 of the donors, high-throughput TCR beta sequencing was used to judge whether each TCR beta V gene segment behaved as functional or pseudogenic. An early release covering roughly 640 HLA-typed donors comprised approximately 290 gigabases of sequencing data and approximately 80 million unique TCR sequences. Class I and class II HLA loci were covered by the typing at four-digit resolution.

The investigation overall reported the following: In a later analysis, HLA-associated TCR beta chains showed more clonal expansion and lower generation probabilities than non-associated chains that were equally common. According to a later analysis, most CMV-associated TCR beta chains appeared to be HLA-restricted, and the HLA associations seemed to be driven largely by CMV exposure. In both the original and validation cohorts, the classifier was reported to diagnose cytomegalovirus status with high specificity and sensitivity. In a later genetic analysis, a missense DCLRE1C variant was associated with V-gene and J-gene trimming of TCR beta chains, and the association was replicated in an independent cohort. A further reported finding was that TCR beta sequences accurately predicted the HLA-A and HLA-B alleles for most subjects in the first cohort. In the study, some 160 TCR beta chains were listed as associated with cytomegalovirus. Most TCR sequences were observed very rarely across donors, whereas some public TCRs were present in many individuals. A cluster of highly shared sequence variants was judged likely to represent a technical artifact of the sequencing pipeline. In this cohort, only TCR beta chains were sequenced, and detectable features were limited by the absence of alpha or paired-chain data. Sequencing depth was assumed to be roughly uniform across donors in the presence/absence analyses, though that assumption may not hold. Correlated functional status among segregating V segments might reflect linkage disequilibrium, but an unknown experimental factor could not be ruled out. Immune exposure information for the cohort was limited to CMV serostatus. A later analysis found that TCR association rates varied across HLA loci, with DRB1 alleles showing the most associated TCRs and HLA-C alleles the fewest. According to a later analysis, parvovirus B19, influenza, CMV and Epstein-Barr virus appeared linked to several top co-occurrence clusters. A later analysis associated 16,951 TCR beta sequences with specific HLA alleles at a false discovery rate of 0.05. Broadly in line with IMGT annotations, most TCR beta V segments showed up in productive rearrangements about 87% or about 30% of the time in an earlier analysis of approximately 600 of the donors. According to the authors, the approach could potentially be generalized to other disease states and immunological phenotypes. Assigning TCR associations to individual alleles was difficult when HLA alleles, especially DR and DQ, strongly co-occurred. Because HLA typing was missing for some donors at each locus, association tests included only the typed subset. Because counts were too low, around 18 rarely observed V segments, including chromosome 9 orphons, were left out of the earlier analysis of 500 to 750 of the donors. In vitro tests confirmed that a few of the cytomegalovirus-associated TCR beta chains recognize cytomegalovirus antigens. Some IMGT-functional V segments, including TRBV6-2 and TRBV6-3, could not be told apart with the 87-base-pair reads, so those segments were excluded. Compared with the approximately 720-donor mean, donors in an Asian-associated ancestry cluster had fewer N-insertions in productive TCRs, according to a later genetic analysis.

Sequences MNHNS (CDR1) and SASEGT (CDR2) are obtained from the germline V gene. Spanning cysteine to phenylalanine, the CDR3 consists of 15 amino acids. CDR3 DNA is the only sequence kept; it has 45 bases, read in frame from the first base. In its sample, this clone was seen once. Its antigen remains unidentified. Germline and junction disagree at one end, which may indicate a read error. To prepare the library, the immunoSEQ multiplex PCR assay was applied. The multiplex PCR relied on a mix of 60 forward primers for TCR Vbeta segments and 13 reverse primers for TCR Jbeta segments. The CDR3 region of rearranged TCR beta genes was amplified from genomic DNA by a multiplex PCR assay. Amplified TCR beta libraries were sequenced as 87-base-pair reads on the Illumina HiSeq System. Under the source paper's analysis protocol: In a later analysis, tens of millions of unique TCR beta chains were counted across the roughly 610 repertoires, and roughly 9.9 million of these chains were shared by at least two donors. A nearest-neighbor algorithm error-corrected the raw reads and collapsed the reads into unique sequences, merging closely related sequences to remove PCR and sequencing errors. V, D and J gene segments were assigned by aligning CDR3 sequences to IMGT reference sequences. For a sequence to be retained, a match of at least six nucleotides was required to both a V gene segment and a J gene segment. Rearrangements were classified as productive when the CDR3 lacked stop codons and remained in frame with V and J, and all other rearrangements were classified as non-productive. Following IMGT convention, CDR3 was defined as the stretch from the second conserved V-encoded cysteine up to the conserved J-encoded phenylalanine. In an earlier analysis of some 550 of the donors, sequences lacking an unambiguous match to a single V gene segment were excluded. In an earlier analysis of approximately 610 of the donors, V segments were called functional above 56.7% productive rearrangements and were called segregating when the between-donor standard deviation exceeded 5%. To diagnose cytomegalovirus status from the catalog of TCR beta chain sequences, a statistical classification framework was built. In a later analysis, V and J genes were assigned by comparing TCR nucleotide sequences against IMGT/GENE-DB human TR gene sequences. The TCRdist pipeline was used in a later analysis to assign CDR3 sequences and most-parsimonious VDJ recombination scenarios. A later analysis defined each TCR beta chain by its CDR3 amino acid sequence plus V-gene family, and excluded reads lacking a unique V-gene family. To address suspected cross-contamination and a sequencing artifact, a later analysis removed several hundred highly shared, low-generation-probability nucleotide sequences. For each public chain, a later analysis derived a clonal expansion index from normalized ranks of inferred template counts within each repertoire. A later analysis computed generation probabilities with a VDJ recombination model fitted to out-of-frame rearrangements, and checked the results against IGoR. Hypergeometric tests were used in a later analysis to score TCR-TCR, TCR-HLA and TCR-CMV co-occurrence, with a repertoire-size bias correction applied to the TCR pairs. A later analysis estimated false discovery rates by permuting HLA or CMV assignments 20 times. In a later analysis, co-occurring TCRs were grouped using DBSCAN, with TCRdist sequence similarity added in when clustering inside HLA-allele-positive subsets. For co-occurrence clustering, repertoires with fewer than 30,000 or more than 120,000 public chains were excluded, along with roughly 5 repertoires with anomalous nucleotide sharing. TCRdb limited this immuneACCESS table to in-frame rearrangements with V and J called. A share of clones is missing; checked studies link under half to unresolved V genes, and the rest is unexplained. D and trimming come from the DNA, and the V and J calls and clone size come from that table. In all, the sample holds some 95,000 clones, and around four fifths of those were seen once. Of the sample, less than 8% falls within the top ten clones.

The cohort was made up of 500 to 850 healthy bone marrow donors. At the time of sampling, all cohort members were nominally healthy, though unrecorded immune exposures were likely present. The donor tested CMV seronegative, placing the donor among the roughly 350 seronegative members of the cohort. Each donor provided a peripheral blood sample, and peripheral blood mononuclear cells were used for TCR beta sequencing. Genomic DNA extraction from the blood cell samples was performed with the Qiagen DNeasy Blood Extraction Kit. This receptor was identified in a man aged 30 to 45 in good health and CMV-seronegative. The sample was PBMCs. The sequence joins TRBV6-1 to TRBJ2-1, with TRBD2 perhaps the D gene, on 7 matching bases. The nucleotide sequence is TGTGCCAGCAGGGAAGGTCGGGGGGCCTCAGATGGGCAGTTCTTC. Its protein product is CASREGRGASDGQFF.